Listed below are T cell receptor beta chains from one sample, sequenced in a study of Graves' ophthalmopathy and Graves' hyperthyroidism. From the multiplex PCR reads, TCRdb called clonotypes with MiXCR, one entry per CDR3 protein. The data contain around 1,000,000 distinct CDR3 sequences, 36% of them seen just once; the ten biggest clones take up 11%. The sequenced sample consisted of peripheral blood or thyroid tissue (not recorded which). Every receptor here comes from an adult man with Graves' hyperthyroidism. Both conserved end residues are part of each CDR3. The order of the fields is clone size, V gene, J gene, D gene, CDR3 DNA, CDR3 protein. D genes are given only for firm matches. Some rows mark clone size as missing; the rest say once, few, many or name a class of expanded clone.

>-|TRBV29-1|TRBJ1-2|-
TGCAGCGTCCCTGGACAGCCCTATGGCTACACCTTC
CSVPGQPYGYTF
>-|TRBV9|TRBJ1-2|-
TGTGCCAGCAGCGTGGACGGACAGTTTGGGGGCTACACCTTC
CASSVDGQFGGYTF
>once|TRBV7-2|TRBJ1-6|-
TGTGCCAGCAGCTGGAGGGTTCGGAATTCACCCCTCCACTTT
CASSWRVRNSPLHF
>-|TRBV7-2|TRBJ2-1|-
TGTGCCAGCAGCCCCAACGGGTACAATGAGCAGTTCTTC
CASSPNGYNEQFF
>-|TRBV20-1|TRBJ2-7|-
TGCAGTGTAATCGAGGGACTTGCTACCTACGAGCAGTACTTC
CSVIEGLATYEQYF
>many|TRBV10-3|TRBJ1-1|TRBD1
TGTGCCATCAGTGTAGGACAGGGGACGACCGGGGGACTAAAGAATACTGAAGCTTTCTTT
CAISVGQGTTGGLKNTEAFF
>-|TRBV7-2|TRBJ2-1|-
TGTGCCAGCAGCGCTGAACTAGCAGTTGCCTACAATGAGCAGTTCTTC
CASSAELAVAYNEQFF
>-|TRBV20-1|TRBJ1-6|TRBD1
TGCAGTGCTAGACCGACAGGGGCTAGGGATTCACCCCTCCACTTT
CSARPTGARDSPLHF
>once|TRBV25-1|TRBJ2-7|-
TGTGCTAGCCCTGGGGGCCTTTACGAGCAGTACTTC
CASPGGLYEQYF
>-|TRBV14|TRBJ2-2|-
TGTGCCTGGATCGGCGGGCAGAACACCGGGGAGCTGTTTTTT
CAWIGGQNTGELFF
>-|TRBV29-1|TRBJ1-4|-
TGCAGCTCAGCAGGGGCGGATGAAAAACTGTTTTTT
CSSAGADEKLFF
>few|TRBV2|TRBJ1-4|-
TGTGCCAGCACCCGGCAGGGAACTAATGAAAAACTGTTTTTT
CASTRQGTNEKLFF
>-|TRBV15|TRBJ2-2|-
TGTGCCACCAGCAGAGAGGGGCTAGGCAACACCGGGGAGCTGTTTTTT
CATSREGLGNTGELFF
>-|TRBV2|TRBJ1-2|-
TGTGCCAGCAGTGAACGAGGTAGCGGAATATATGGCTACACCTTC
CASSERGSGIYGYTF
>few|TRBV19|TRBJ1-3|TRBD1
TGTGCCACCACCGATCCGGGACAGAGTCGTGGAAACACCATATATTTT
CATTDPGQSRGNTIYF
>once|TRBV29-1|TRBJ2-7|-
TGCAGCTCTGACGGGTACGAGCAGTACTTC
CSSDGYEQYF
>many|TRBV9|TRBJ2-7|-
TGTGCCAGCAGCGTAGGTTTCAGGGACGAGCAGTACTTC
CASSVGFRDEQYF
>few|TRBV20-1|TRBJ2-7|TRBD1
TGCAGTGCTTCTCTTCCTACAGGGGGCGTCCACGAGCAGTACTTC
CSASLPTGGVHEQYF
>-|TRBV19|TRBJ1-5|TRBD1
TGTGCCAGCGGACAGGGCGGGCGGGATCAGCCCCAGCATTTT
CASGQGGRDQPQHF
>-|TRBV6-5|TRBJ1-3|-
TGTGCCAGCAGTTACGGGATCTCTGGAAACACCATATATTTT
CASSYGISGNTIYF
>-|TRBV20-1|TRBJ2-3|-
TGCAGTGCTAGAAAGCACGGCGGGAGCACAGATACGCAGTATTTT
CSARKHGGSTDTQYF
>-|TRBV27|TRBJ2-7|-
TGTGCCAGCAGCCTTAAGCCGCGGCGCGGGTCAAGGGACGAGCAGTACTTC
CASSLKPRRGSRDEQYF
>many|TRBV7-8|TRBJ2-7|-
TGTGCCAGCAGCGCGGGACTCCGCTCCTACGAGCAGTACTTC
CASSAGLRSYEQYF
>-|TRBV7-9|TRBJ2-5|TRBD2
TGTGCCAGCAGCGTGGCGACTAGCGGGACAGCCCAAGAGGCCCAGTACTTC
CASSVATSGTAQEAQYF
>-|TRBV6-2/TRBV6-3|TRBJ1-1|TRBD1
TGTGCCAGCAGTTACCCGACAGGGGTCACTGAAGCTTTCTTT
CASSYPTGVTEAFF
>many|TRBV2|TRBJ1-2|-
TGTGCCAGCAGTGAAGCCGGGACCCCGGATGGCTACACCTTC
CASSEAGTPDGYTF
>many|TRBV12-3/TRBV12-4|TRBJ2-7|-
TGTGCCAGCAGTTACGGGACGTTCGAGCAGTACTTC
CASSYGTFEQYF
>many|TRBV10-3|TRBJ2-7|TRBD2
TGTGCCATCTCCCCGGGACTAGCGGGAGGCCACTACGAGCAGTACTTC
CAISPGLAGGHYEQYF